These 18 T cell receptor beta chains were sequenced from one sample in a study of blood T cell repertoires in COVID-19 (dated by TCRdb to the early 2020s). The method was the immunoSEQ multiplex PCR assay. Not all clones reach the TCRdb copy of this immuneACCESS table, which keeps in-frame sequences only. Checked studies attribute under half of the gap to unresolved V genes and leave the rest unexplained. The sample table holds 150,000 to 200,000 clones, of which around four fifths were seen once. The ten largest clones represent less than 4% of the sample. The sequenced material came from PBMCs or T cells enriched from blood (not recorded which). The origin of the receptors is a woman in her 50s in a cohort exposed to, infected with or recovered from COVID-19 (not recorded which).

The chain uses TRBV5-4 and TRBJ2-3; 7 nucleotides agree with TRBD1. V lost 2 bases, J lost 4 bases, and 1 base stayed unmatched. The CDR3 consists of 13 residues. Per germline, CDR1 SGHNT and CDR2 YYREEE (reference sequence). The CDR3 DNA reads TGTGCCAGCAGCTTACAGGGGCCAGATACGCAGTATTTT. As protein: CASSLQGPDTQYF. The full variable domain, its missing parts supplied by reference TRBV5-4 and TRBJ2-3, is ETGVTQSPTHLIKTRGQQVTLRCSSQSGHNTVSWYQQALGQGPQFIFQYYREEENGRGNFPPRFSGLQFPNYSSELNVNALELDDSALYLCASSLQGPDTQYFGPGTRLTVL.

The chain joins TRBV24-1 to TRBJ2-1; 7 bases align to TRBD2. This CDR3 spans 13 amino acids. CDR1 and CDR2 (germline): KGHDR, SFDVKD. The ends lost 10 bases at V and 0 bases at J; junction bases unmatched: 2. CDR3 coding DNA: TGTGCCACGGGGGGGAGCTCCTACAATGAGCAGTTCTTC. It yields the protein CATGGSSYNEQFF.

CDR3 region: CATERDRGHEQYF. DNA for the CDR3: TGTGCCACCGAGAGGGACAGGGGTCACGAGCAGTACTTC. The chain carries TRBV15 and TRBJ2-7; 10 bases fit TRBD1. The junction had 6 bases not matched to a gene; V was cut back by 8 bases and J by 5 bases. The CDR3 is made up of 13 amino acids. Germline values: CDR1 LNHNV, CDR2 YYDKDF (reference sequence).

The rearrangement joins TRBV18 to TRBJ2-7; tentatively, D is TRBD1 (5 bases). Per the germline V gene, CDR1 is KGHSH and CDR2 is LQKENI. V was trimmed by 3 bases and J by 3 bases, leaving 9 bases between them. The CDR3 has 13 amino acids. This CDR3 reads CASSPDTSYEQYF. The CDR3 region has the DNA TGTGCCAGCTCACCGGACACCAGCTACGAGCAGTACTTC.

V and J are TRBV28 and TRBJ1-5; D is undetermined. The CDR3 is 16 amino acids. Trimming cost V 5 bases and J 7 bases, with 21 bases left between them. Germline CDR1 and CDR2: MDHEN and SYDVKM. The CDR3 loop is CASSTFGRAVDQPQHF. The CDR3 nucleotides are TGTGCCAGCAGTACCTTCGGGAGGGCTGTAGACCAGCCCCAGCATTTT. Full variable domain (outside the CDR3, taken from reference TRBV28 and TRBJ1-5): DVKVTQSSRYLVKRTGEKVFLECVQDMDHENMFWYRQDPGLGLRLIYFSYDVKMKEKGDIPEGYSVSREKKERFSLILESASTNQTSMYLCASSTFGRAVDQPQHFGDGTRLSIL.

The rearrangement links TRBV7-2 to TRBJ2-7; 7 bases are a match to TRBD2. The CDR3 is 14 residues long. The germline V gene encodes CDR1 SGHTA and CDR2 FQGNSA. V lost 8 bases and J lost 2; bases outside the gene matches: 9. The DNA for the CDR3 is TGTGCCAGCTCGAGGCGGGAGTTTACCTACGAGCAGTACTTC. It yields the protein CASSRREFTYEQYF.

V usage is TRBV5-4 and J usage is TRBJ2-7; D is possibly TRBD2 (7 bases). This CDR3 has 14 residues. Germline assignment: CDR1 SGHNT and CDR2 YYREEE (reference sequence). The germline V and J ends were trimmed by 3 bases and 5 bases, with 15 bases remaining between them. DNA of the CDR3: TGTGCCAGCAGCTCTCGGGGAGGGGGTAACGAGCAGTACTTC. Its protein product is CASSSRGGGNEQYF. Supplemented by reference TRBV5-4 and TRBJ2-7, the full variable domain reads ETGVTQSPTHLIKTRGQQVTLRCSSQSGHNTVSWYQQALGQGPQFIFQYYREEENGRGNFPPRFSGLQFPNYSSELNVNALELDDSALYLCASSSRGGGNEQYFGPGTRLTVT.

This rearrangement joins TRBV29-1 to TRBJ1-5, with unresolved D. V was pared by 6 bases and J by 5 bases, with 14 bases between. CDR3 length: 13 amino acids. Germline V lookup: CDR1 SQVTM, CDR2 ANQGSEA. CDR3 loop: CSVSGSLYQPQHF. DNA for the CDR3: TGCAGCGTGTCCGGGTCGTTGTATCAGCCCCAGCATTTT.

This clone was detected once. V usage is TRBV5-1 and J usage is TRBJ1-4, with a possible D match to TRBD1 (5 bases). V was cut by 5 bases and J by 6 bases, with 14 bases left in between. The germline CDR1 and CDR2 sequences are SGHRS and YFSETQ. This CDR3 has 14 amino acids. The CDR3 sequence: CASSQGEGYEKLFF. CDR3 nucleotide sequence: TGCGCCAGCAGTCAAGGGGAGGGATATGAAAAACTGTTTTTT.

Only a few counts were recorded for this clone. This chain joins TRBV7-9 and TRBJ1-1; 8 nucleotides align to TRBD1. V trimming: 7 bases; J trimming: 7 bases; junction bases outside the gene matches: 11. In germline, CDR1 is SEHNR, CDR2 FQNEAQ (reference sequence). The CDR3 runs 14 residues. The CDR3, as DNA: TGTGCCAGCACCCCCCGGACAGGGCCTCATGAAGCTTTCTTT. Its translation is CASTPRTGPHEAFF.

The rearrangement links TRBV27 to TRBJ2-7; 8 bases agree with TRBD2. This CDR3 is 13 amino acids long. With 4 bases clipped from V and 5 bases from J, the junction kept 4 bases outside the gene matches. Looked up from germline, CDR1 is MNHEY and CDR2 is SMNVEV (reference sequence). CDR3: CASSSRGVDEQYF. In nucleotides, the CDR3 is TGTGCCAGCAGTTCGCGGGGGGTTGACGAGCAGTACTTC.

CDR3 sequence: CASGGQTNTEAFF. CDR3 nucleotides: TGCGCCAGCGGAGGACAGACGAACACTGAAGCTTTCTTT. This chain uses TRBV5-1 with TRBJ1-1; tentatively, D is TRBD1 (6 bases). This CDR3 is 13 amino acids long. Trimming pared 7 bases from V and 1 base from J, leaving 11 bases between. Germline V gene lookup returns CDR1 SGHRS and CDR2 YFSETQ.

The chain uses TRBV19 and TRBJ2-7; 14 bases map to TRBD2. Germline CDR1 reads LNHDA; CDR2 reads SQIVND (reference sequence). V gave up 3 bases and J gave up 5 bases; unmatched junction bases: 12. This CDR3 region has 18 residues. The CDR3 DNA is TGTGCCAGTAGTATTATGGTTGCAGGGGGACTAGCGGGAGACGAGCAGTACTTC. Translation gives CASSIMVAGGLAGDEQYF.

The chain carries TRBV7-9 and TRBJ1-1; the D is unclear. This CDR3 comprises 14 residues. The germline V gene has CDR1 SEHNR and CDR2 FQNEAQ (reference sequence). Trimming shortened V by 2 bases and J by 7 bases, and 14 bases separated the two germline ends. Here the CDR3 reads CASSLTPAGNEAFF. In DNA form, the CDR3 reads TGTGCCAGCAGCTTAACTCCGGCGGGGAATGAAGCTTTCTTT.

The count of this clone is one. The V gene is TRBV29-1, the J gene TRBJ1-1, with D unclear. V dropped 4 bases and J dropped 4 bases, with 16 bases sitting between them. Germline CDR1 SQVTM, CDR2 ANQGSEA. The CDR3 has 14 amino acids. In DNA, the CDR3 is TGCAGCGTTGGCGGCGTGCCGTTGGGCACTGAAGCTTTCTTT. Its translation is CSVGGVPLGTEAFF.

The chain links TRBV28 to TRBJ1-1; 7 nucleotides line up with TRBD1. V lost 4 bases, J lost 0 bases, and 2 bases stayed unmatched. The germline V gene encodes CDR1 MDHEN and CDR2 SYDVKM. CDR3 length equals 14 residues. The CDR3 DNA follows: TGTGCCAGCAGTTCGACAGGGCTGAACACTGAAGCTTTCTTT. This codes for CASSSTGLNTEAFF.

This rearrangement joins TRBV12-3 or TRBV12-4 to TRBJ2-7; 7 bases map to TRBD2. There are 13 residues in the CDR3. The V segment lost 1 base and the J segment 7 bases; nucleotides outside the gene matches: 4. CDR3: CASSLGGGMEQYF. The CDR3 DNA is TGTGCCAGCAGTTTAGGGGGAGGGATGGAGCAGTACTTC.

This clone ranks as medium-sized. This chain links TRBV2 with TRBJ2-6, with 9 bases identical to TRBD1. Germline lookup yields CDR1 SNHLY and CDR2 FYNNEI. The V and J ends lost 8 bases and 0 bases, in that order; junction bases with no gene match: 17. There are 20 residues in the CDR3. The CDR3 DNA is TGTGCCAGCGTACCGAGGACAGGGGCCCACCTCGGCTCTGGGGCCAACGTCCTGACTTTC. Protein sequence: CASVPRTGAHLGSGANVLTF.